This T cell receptor (beta chain) was retrieved from a study of OX40 agonist ivuxolimab in advanced cancers. Study overall: Patients treated during dose escalation were battling hepatocellular carcinoma, melanoma, renal cell or head and neck cancer. The study, taken as a whole, reports: Clonal expansion by week 6 occurred in CD4+ and CD8+ blood T cells (at 0.1 to 3.0 mg/kg). Also showing low normalized T-cell clonal expansion were some of the nonresponders.

This CDR3 is built from 13 residues. Germline CDR1 is SGHTA and CDR2 is FQGTGA. Trimming shortened V by 4 bases and J by 3 bases, and 8 bases separated the two germline ends. Here immunoSEQ multiplex PCR was the method, and the copy in TCRdb shows in-frame clones only, minus some. This table has about 26,000 clones, about 85% appearing once. This clone was seen a single time. Its antigen is currently unknown. The sequence derives from an adult with an advanced solid tumor such as melanoma, head and neck, liver or kidney cancer. V is TRBV7-3 and J is TRBJ2-3; D is unclear. This material consisted of CD4+ or CD8+ T cells sorted from blood, taken in a trial of the OX40 agonist ivuxolimab. CDR3 nucleotide sequence: TGTGCCAGCAGCTCTCAACTAACAGATACGCAGTATTTT. This translates into CASSSQLTDTQYF.